The subject of this entry is one T cell receptor (beta chain). This clonotype was seen many times. Its antigen target is currently unknown. Nothing much larger sits one base from this clone, and base qualities are not available. The germline V gene (reference sequence) supplies CDR1 DFQATT and CDR2 SNEGSKA. V loses 5 bases of germline sequence and J loses 6 bases, and the interval between the two ends is 19 bases. Measured from the cysteine to the phenylalanine, the CDR3 is 14 residues long. The entry retains the CDR3 DNA only, 42 bases that are in frame from base 1. This sample is drawn from a study of CD8 T cells in ankylosing spondylitis (dated by TCRdb to about 2017). With regard to the full study: T cell receptor beta repertoires were profiled in healthy donors and ankylosing spondylitis patients so that disease-linked TCR variants could be found. The full study cohort was made up of about 24 ankylosing spondylitis patients and about a hundred healthy donors. Peripheral blood samples were taken, and synovial fluid was additionally collected from ankylosing spondylitis patients.

The instrument given in TCRdb is Illumina HiSeq 2500. Quantitative 5'-RACE with molecular barcodes was used to prepare TCR beta libraries. The source study handled its data this way. A new computational method based on a probabilistic model of VDJ rearrangement was used to identify disease-linked TCR variants. TCRdb redid the processing of the public reads, applying fastp at Q25 and MiXCR, and retained in-frame beta chains. Each record represents a unique CDR3 protein, reported with the most common genes and DNA among its rows. The V and J calls come from TCRdb's annotation, not from the publication. Recorded for this sample are about 240,000 distinct CDR3 sequences; approximately 9% of them occurred a single time. The ten largest clones represent about 6.5% of the sample. Overall results and qualifications from the work: Blood from ankylosing spondylitis patients appeared to be characterized by a TCR beta motif made up of about 8 highly homologous amino acid variants. Some of the motif variants had been reported before in the synovial fluid and blood of reactive arthritis patients, a finding that suggests common disease-initiation mechanisms. The disease-linked clones had a CD8+ phenotype and were found at relatively low frequencies in peripheral blood. The disease-linked clones were reported as significantly enriched in matched synovial fluid samples from ankylosing spondylitis patients.

The chain was built from TRBV20-1 and TRBJ2-5; TRBD2 is a possible D gene, resting on 7 matching bases. The receptor was derived from a male donor with ankylosing spondylitis or in good health (not recorded which). Material for sequencing was blood, either unsorted or a sorted T cell fraction (not recorded which). The DNA sequence is as follows: TGCAGTGCTGCAAGGGGGGGGGACCTGAAGACCCAGTACTTC. The encoded protein is CSAARGGDLKTQYF.